The T cell receptor beta chain under discussion was sequenced for a study of blood T cell repertoires in COVID-19. Study background: Sites in the United States, Italy and Spain provided acute and convalescent COVID-19 samples.

Original analysis: Nucleated cell number was recorded as an estimate derived from reference gene primer amplification. Sequencing used immunoSEQ multiplex PCR; TCRdb keeps in-frame clones, though not all of them. Clonal size and the V and J genes are those of that table, whereas D and trimming came from the DNA. The sample consists of 150,000 to 200,000 clones, about 79% of them appearing once. Germline V gene sequence: CDR1 SGHVS, CDR2 FNYEAQ. Deletions cut 0 bases from V and 2 bases from J, with 11 bases between. This CDR3 region has 16 residues. The V gene is TRBV7-6, the J gene TRBJ1-3; D ambiguous. The TCR was taken from a woman between 65 and 79 years old with acute or convalescent COVID-19. Source material: peripheral blood. CDR3 nucleotide sequence: TGTGCCAGCAGCTTAGCGTCTAACCCCCCTGGAAACACCATATATTTT. Amino acids: CASSLASNPPGNTIYF.